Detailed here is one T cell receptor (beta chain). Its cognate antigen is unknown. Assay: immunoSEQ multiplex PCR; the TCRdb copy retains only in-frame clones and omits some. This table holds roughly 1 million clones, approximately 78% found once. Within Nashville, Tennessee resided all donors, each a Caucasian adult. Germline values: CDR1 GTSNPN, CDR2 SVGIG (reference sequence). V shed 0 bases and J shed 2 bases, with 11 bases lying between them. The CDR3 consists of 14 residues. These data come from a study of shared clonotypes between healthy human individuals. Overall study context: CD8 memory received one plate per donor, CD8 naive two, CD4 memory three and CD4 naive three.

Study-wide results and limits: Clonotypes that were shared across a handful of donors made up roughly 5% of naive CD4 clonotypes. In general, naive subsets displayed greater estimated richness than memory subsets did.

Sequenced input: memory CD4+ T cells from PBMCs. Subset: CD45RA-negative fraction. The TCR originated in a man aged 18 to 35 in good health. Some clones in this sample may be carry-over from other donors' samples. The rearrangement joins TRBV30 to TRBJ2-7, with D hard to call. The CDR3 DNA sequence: TGTGCCTGGAGTGTACCCAAGAGGACCTACGAGCAGTACTTC. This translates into CAWSVPKRTYEQYF.